These 13 T cell receptor beta chains came from one sample sequenced in a study of T cells in Graves' hyperthyroidism and ophthalmopathy. RNA transcripts served as the template for amplifying TCR beta CDR3 regions. First-round RT-PCR with HTBI primers amplified the TCR CDR3 region. TCRdb called the multiplex PCR reads again in MiXCR, with one record for every CDR3 protein. The profile shows a few hundred thousand distinct CDR3 sequences, about 15% of them singletons. The sequenced material came from blood. The receptors were sampled from a woman in her 30s with Graves' hyperthyroidism.

This clonotype was counted ten times or more. The V and J genes are TRBV7-8 and TRBJ1-2; TRBD1 might be the D (6 bases). In germline, CDR1 is SGHVS, CDR2 FQNEAQ. CDR3 length: 13 residues. V lost 8 bases to trimming and J lost 4 bases, with 14 bases between them. This chain's CDR3 is CASSQGNGYGYTF. The CDR3 DNA follows: TGTGCCAGCTCTCAGGGGAATGGCTATGGCTACACCTTC. Full variable domain (missing parts from reference TRBV7-8 and TRBJ1-2): GAGVSQSPRYKVAKRGQDVALRCDPISGHVSLFWYQQALGQGPEFLTYFQNEAQLDKSGLPSDRFFAERPEGSVSTLKIQRTQQEDSAVYLCASSQGNGYGYTFGSGTRLTVV.

This clonotype was seen at least ten times. The CDR3 spells CASSLDSSREAFF. The CDR3, as DNA: TGTGCCAGCAGCTTAGATAGCAGCCGTGAAGCTTTCTTT. This chain links TRBV7-2 with TRBJ1-1; no definite D call. V dropped 1 base and J dropped 7 bases, with 10 bases sitting between them. CDR3 length: 13 amino acids. The germline CDR1 and CDR2 sequences are SGHTA and FQGNSA.

This clonotype was observed a few times. V is TRBV14 and J is TRBJ2-1, with 10 bases that match TRBD2. Trimming took 2 bases from V and 7 from J; bases not matched to a gene: 8. The CDR3 consists of 16 residues. CDR1 is SGHDN and CDR2 is FVKESK in the germline V gene. CDR3 sequence reads: CASSQYSSGRYNEQFF. Written as DNA, the CDR3 is TGTGCCAGCAGCCAATACTCTAGCGGGAGATATAATGAGCAGTTCTTC.

The sample holds many counts of this clonotype. This chain joins TRBV20-1 and TRBJ1-1; tentatively, D is TRBD1 (6 bases). The V and J ends lost 5 bases and 3 bases respectively, with 13 bases between them. The CDR3 covers 13 residues. Germline V lookup: CDR1 DFQATT, CDR2 SNEGSKA (reference sequence). The CDR3 protein is CSAPSQGHTEAFF. As DNA, the CDR3 is TGCAGTGCTCCCTCGCAGGGGCACACTGAAGCTTTCTTT.

This clonotype was picked up a small number of times. The V gene is TRBV10-3, the J gene TRBJ2-7; maybe TRBD2 (5 bases). Per germline, CDR1 ENHRY and CDR2 SYGVKD. The CDR3 length is 12 residues. Trimming left V 4 bases short and J 7 bases short, with 11 bases between. The CDR3 DNA follows: TGTGCCATCAGTGTCGGGAAGGAAGAGCAGTACTTC. This sequence encodes CAISVGKEEQYF.

This clonotype was picked up many times. J is TRBJ1-2 and V is TRBV12-3 or TRBV12-4; tentatively, D is TRBD1 (5 bases). The CDR3 consists of 13 residues. Trimming stripped 7 bases from V and 0 bases from J, with 9 bases between. CDR3 protein: CASTGGANYGYTF. The CDR3 DNA follows: TGTGCCAGCACCGGGGGAGCTAACTATGGCTACACCTTC.

This chain joins TRBV7-3 and TRBJ1-2; D call uncertain. The CDR3 totals 15 residues. The germline V and J ends were trimmed by 2 bases and 1 base, with 11 bases remaining between them. CDR1 SGHTA and CDR2 FQGTGA come from the germline V gene. The CDR3 sequence is CASSLVGGLNYGYTF. The CDR3 bases are TGTGCCAGCAGCTTAGTCGGAGGGCTTAACTATGGCTACACCTTC.

This clonotype was counted ten times or more. This chain uses TRBV20-1 with TRBJ2-5; the match to TRBD1 covers 10 bases. Per germline, CDR1 DFQATT and CDR2 SNEGSKA (reference sequence). The CDR3 is 13 residues long. Written as DNA, the CDR3 is TGCAGCAGGGGACAGGGGAGGGGAGAGACCCAGTACTTC. As protein: CSRGQGRGETQYF.

This clonotype was counted a few times. The chain carries TRBV19 and TRBJ1-2; D might be TRBD1 (5 bases). The CDR3 has 11 amino acids. Germline-derived CDR1 and CDR2 are LNHDA and SQIVND (reference sequence). Deletions cut 10 bases from V and 5 bases from J, with 11 bases between. This chain's CDR3 is CATQGPYGYTF. The CDR3 DNA follows: TGTGCCACTCAGGGTCCATATGGCTACACCTTC.

This clonotype was seen repeatedly, ten times or more. The DNA of the CDR3 is TGCGCCAGCAGCATAAGGACAGGGGGCTTTACTGAAGCTTTCTTT. This codes for CASSIRTGGFTEAFF. The V gene is TRBV4-1, the J gene TRBJ1-1; the match to TRBD1 covers 11 bases. The CDR3 spans 15 residues. Trimming cost V 5 bases and J 5 bases; bases outside gene matches: 7. Per the germline V gene, CDR1 is MGHRA and CDR2 is YSYEKL.

The sample holds a few counts of this clonotype. V and J are TRBV29-1 and TRBJ1-1; D perhaps matches TRBD1 (6 bases). Per the germline V gene, CDR1 is SQVTM and CDR2 is ANQGSEA. The CDR3 is 14 amino acids. V lost 1 base and J lost 1, with 10 bases in between. CDR3 DNA sequence: TGCAGCGTTGAAGGTTCGACAGGGAACACTGAAGCTTTCTTT. Amino acids: CSVEGSTGNTEAFF.

The chain carries TRBV29-1 and TRBJ1-5; 7 bases agree with TRBD1. The CDR3 loop spans 13 amino acids. The V gene's germline CDR1 is SQVTM and CDR2 ANQGSEA. V dropped 7 bases and J dropped 4; count of bases not matched to a gene: 7. As DNA, the CDR3 is TGCAGCGCCCGGGACAGACTAAATCAGCCCCAGCATTTT. Translation: CSARDRLNQPQHF.

This clonotype was counted a few times. This rearrangement joins TRBV28 to TRBJ1-6, with TRBD1 matching 8 bases. The CDR3 loop spans 14 amino acids. V lost 6 bases and J lost 7; bases outside the gene matches: 5. Germline CDR1 MDHEN, CDR2 SYDVKM. CDR3 bases: TGTGCCAGCAGGCTGGGACAGGCGAATTCACCCCTCCACTTT. Amino acids: CASRLGQANSPLHF. The whole variable domain, filled in from reference TRBV28 and TRBJ1-6, reads DVKVTQSSRYLVKRTGEKVFLECVQDMDHENMFWYRQDPGLGLRLIYFSYDVKMKEKGDIPEGYSVSREKKERFSLILESASTNQTSMYLCASRLGQANSPLHFGNGTRLTVT.